This T cell receptor (beta chain) derives from a study of shared clonotypes between healthy human individuals. Positive CCR7 selection of CD45RO-negative cells yielded the naive CD8 cells, and terminally differentiated effector memory CD45RA+ cells were excluded. Study-wide results and limits: A limitation of the genetic and exposure-history diversity represented arose from few donors. It was observed that roughly 5.5% of naive CD4 clonotypes were shared across several donors.

Turning to this clone: Antigen specificity is unknown.

Deep level was the assay's run setting. Under the authors' procedure: For the immunoSEQ data, sequences were junction-only without quality scores, so filtering differed. The data were produced by immunoSEQ multiplex PCR, yet TCRdb's version contains in-frame clones alone and is incomplete. From that table come the V and J calls and clone size; the DNA was used to work out D and trimming. The sample consists of under 600,000 clones, 95% to 98% of them appearing once. CDR1 and CDR2 (germline): SEHNR, FQNEAQ (reference sequence). Trimming took 7 bases from V and 5 from J, leaving 22 bases between them. The CDR3 runs 16 residues.

The sequenced sample consisted of naive CD8+ T cells sorted from blood. The chain combines TRBV7-9 with TRBJ2-3, with D possibly being TRBD2 (6 bases). This receptor was taken from a man under 40 in good health. The DNA of the CDR3 is TGTGCCAGCACCGAGTTGGGGGGAGGAGGCCGAGATACGCAGTATTTT. Its protein is CASTELGGGGRDTQYF.